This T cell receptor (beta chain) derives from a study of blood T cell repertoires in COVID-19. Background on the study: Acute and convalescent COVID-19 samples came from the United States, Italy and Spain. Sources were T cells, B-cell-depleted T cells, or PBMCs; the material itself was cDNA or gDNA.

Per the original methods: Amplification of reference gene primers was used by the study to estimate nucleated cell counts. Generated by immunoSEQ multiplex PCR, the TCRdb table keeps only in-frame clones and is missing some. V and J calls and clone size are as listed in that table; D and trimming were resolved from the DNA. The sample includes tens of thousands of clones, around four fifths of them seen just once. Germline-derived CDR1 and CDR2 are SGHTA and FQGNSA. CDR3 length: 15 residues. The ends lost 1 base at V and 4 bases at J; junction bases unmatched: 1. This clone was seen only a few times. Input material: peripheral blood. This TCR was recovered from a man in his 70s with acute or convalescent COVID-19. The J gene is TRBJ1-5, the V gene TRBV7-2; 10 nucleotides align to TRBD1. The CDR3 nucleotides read TGTGCCAGCAGCTTAGGGACAGGGGGGAATCAGCCCCAGCATTTT. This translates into CASSLGTGGNQPQHF.